This TCR beta chain was obtained from a study of lymphopenia after photon versus proton radiotherapy. TCRdb's copy holds only in-frame clones and misses some; the assay was immunoSEQ multiplex PCR. Of over 10,000 clones listed, roughly 90% are singletons. Sequenced material: peripheral blood, taken from a patient treated with photon-based radiotherapy. This TCR came from a man aged 55 to 70 with pancreatic cancer.

CDR3: CASSIRDGQETQYF. The CDR3 DNA follows: TGTGCCAGTAGTATACGGGACGGCCAAGAGACCCAGTACTTC. J is TRBJ2-5 and V is TRBV19; D may be TRBD1 or TRBD2 (5 bases each). There are 14 residues in the CDR3. Trimming removed 2 bases at V and 1 base at J, with 8 bases between. The germline V gene encodes CDR1 LNHDA and CDR2 SQIVND (reference sequence).